The rows below give T cell receptor beta chains drawn from one sample of a study of cytomegalovirus exposure and HLA in healthy donors. Method: immunoSEQ multiplex PCR; TCRdb's copy keeps in-frame clones and lacks some. The sample yields 150,000 or so clones, roughly 85% seen once. Sequenced material: PBMCs. The receptors were sampled from a man aged 30-40 years in good health and CMV-seronegative. Both conserved end residues are part of each CDR3. Each record gives: J gene, D gene, V gene, clone size, CDR3 protein, CDR3 DNA. D genes are given only for firm matches. Rows give clone size only sometimes, using once, few, many, or a class for an expanded clone.

>TRBJ2-1|-|TRBV6-5|-
CASSYLALEPNNEQFF
TGTGCCAGCAGTTACCTAGCACTAGAACCCAACAATGAGCAGTTCTTC
>TRBJ2-1|-|TRBV11-3|once
CASSLGQAYNEQFF
TGTGCCAGCAGCTTAGGGCAGGCCTACAATGAGCAGTTCTTC
>TRBJ2-2|TRBD2|TRBV19|-
CASSIGGGRNTGELFF
TGTGCCAGTAGTATAGGGGGGGGGAGGAACACCGGGGAGCTGTTTTTT
>TRBJ2-7|-|TRBV6-5|-
CASSYSGVGSSYEQYF
TGTGCCAGCAGTTACTCGGGAGTGGGCAGCTCCTACGAGCAGTACTTC
>TRBJ1-4|-|TRBV11-2|-
CASHRGSTNEKLFF
TGTGCCAGCCACCGCGGATCAACTAATGAAAAACTGTTTTTT
>TRBJ1-6|TRBD1|TRBV10-1|-
CASSDNRGPLHF
TGCGCCAGCAGCGACAACAGGGGACCCCTCCACTTT
>TRBJ2-1|-|TRBV6-6|-
CASGHGGTSSYNEQFF
TGTGCCAGCGGGCACGGGGGGACAAGCTCCTACAATGAGCAGTTCTTC
>TRBJ1-1|-|TRBV20-1|-
CSAVSPPEAFF
TGCAGTGCCGTCAGTCCCCCTGAAGCTTTCTTT
>TRBJ2-7|TRBD1|TRBV6-4|-
CASSDSYRGLRYEQYF
TGTGCCAGCAGTGACTCCTACAGGGGGCTAAGGTACGAGCAGTACTTC
>TRBJ1-5|TRBD1|TRBV6-5|-
CASSSGTGRDNQPQHF
TGTGCCAGCAGTTCCGGGACAGGGAGGGACAATCAGCCCCAGCATTTT
>TRBJ1-4|-|TRBV20-1|-
CSAREREKLFF
TGCAGTGCTAGAGAACGGGAAAAACTGTTTTTT
>TRBJ1-4|TRBD1|TRBV14|few
CASSGTANEKLFF
TGTGCCAGCAGCGGGACAGCTAATGAAAAACTGTTTTTT
>TRBJ2-1|TRBD2|TRBV30|-
CAWSPGTSKEQFF
TGTGCCTGGAGTCCCGGGACTAGCAAAGAGCAGTTCTTC
>TRBJ1-3|TRBD1|TRBV5-1|once
CASSWDRAEGNTIYF
TGCGCCAGCAGCTGGGACAGGGCCGAAGGAAACACCATATATTTT
>TRBJ2-6|TRBD2|TRBV4-3|-
CASSPGLAGYSGANVLTF
TGCGCCAGCAGCCCGGGACTAGCGGGGTACTCTGGGGCCAACGTCCTGACTTTC
>TRBJ1-1|-|TRBV30|-
CAWSVSEGFTEAFF
TGTGCCTGGAGTGTATCGGAGGGTTTCACTGAAGCTTTCTTT
>TRBJ2-4|-|TRBV28|-
CASRGRGQGQHKNIQYF
TGTGCCAGCAGAGGTCGTGGGCAGGGGCAACACAAAAACATTCAGTACTTC